This T cell receptor beta chain was identified during a study of CD8 T cells in ankylosing spondylitis. Generation of TCR beta libraries employed quantitative 5'-RACE incorporating molecular barcodes. One entry per CDR3 protein, called by TCRdb with MiXCR from the 5' RACE reads. The sample has some 290,000 distinct CDR3 sequences; 15% to 25% are singletons. Points from the study as a whole: Disease-linked clones had a CD8+ phenotype and relatively low frequency in peripheral blood. Disease-linked clones reportedly showed significant enrichment in matched ankylosing spondylitis synovial fluid.

CDR1 is SQVTM and CDR2 is ANQGSEA in the germline V gene. V lost 8 bases and J lost 9; bases outside the gene matches: 9. The CDR3 length is 13 residues. At least ten counts were recorded for this clonotype. Its matching antigen is unknown. The sequence derives from a male donor with ankylosing spondylitis or in good health (not recorded which). The genes are TRBV29-1 and TRBJ2-1; 11 nucleotides match TRBD2. Material: blood, either unsorted or a sorted T cell fraction (not recorded which). The CDR3 DNA reads TGCAGCATTTCGACTAGCGGGAAAGGTGAGCAGTTCTTC. Translation gives CSISTSGKGEQFF.